The clone carrying this T cell receptor gamma chain showed up just a few times. The antigen remains unidentified. J lost 6 bases, V lost 0 bases, and 5 bases had no gene match. Germline lookup yields CDR1 EGSTGY and CDR2 YDSYTSSV. The CDR3 consists of 13 residues. The data derive from a study of Vδ1+ human thymocytes. Notes on the study in general: Highly polyclonal TRG and TRD repertoires with Gaussian CDR3 length distributions appeared in thymus.

Sequences come from RNA converted to cDNA by reverse transcription. Multiplex PCR used pooled V-gene forward primers and a constant-region reverse primer to amplify CDR3s. TCRdb re-identified clones in the multiplex PCR reads via CATT. The sample has more than 9,000 gamma-chain clones, about 47% seen once. Sequencing was performed on Vdelta1+ gamma-delta thymocytes from the thymus. As to subset: FACS-sorted CD3+ TCRalphabeta- TCRVdelta1+ TCRVdelta2- thymocytes. This chain links TRGV4 with TRGJ1 or TRGJ2. The sequence was obtained from a boy under three years old who had congenital heart surgery. The CDR3 region has the DNA TGTGCCACCTGGGATGGGCCAAGTTATAAGAAACTCTTT. It translates to CATWDGPSYKKLF.